This TCR beta chain was recovered during a study of blood T cell repertoires in COVID-19. Study-level information: Donors in the United States, Italy and Spain gave samples during acute or convalescent COVID-19.

Produced via immunoSEQ multiplex PCR; TCRdb's table is partial and in-frame only. This table has just over 300,000 clones, about 91% appearing once. The CDR3 has 13 amino acids. V was pared by 11 bases and J by 5 bases, with 11 bases of the junction left unmatched. Germline CDR1 reads MNHEY; CDR2 reads SVGAGI. Assignment of participants to cohorts was predicated upon participant-reported clinical history. Sequenced input: PBMCs or T cells enriched from blood (not recorded which). The chain combines TRBV6-5 with TRBJ2-7; TRBD1 agrees at 8 bases. The sequence was obtained from a woman aged 40 to 55 who had recovered from COVID-19. CDR3 residues: CAARGTGDHEQYF. DNA of the CDR3: TGTGCCGCGAGGGGGACAGGAGACCACGAGCAGTACTTC.